These T cell receptor beta chains were read from a single sample in a study of early T cells in non-severe SARS-CoV-2 infection. TCRdb independently ran MiXCR on the 5' RACE reads; one entry per CDR3 protein. The repertoire includes approximately 100,000 distinct CDR3 sequences, 9.5% to 11% of them detected once, and roughly 5% sits in the top ten. The sample consisted of whole blood. All receptors come from an adult who was a healthcare worker with PCR-confirmed SARS-CoV-2 infection or an uninfected control (not recorded which). Each CDR3 is given without its conserved first and last residue. D genes are given only for firm matches. For some rows the clone size is stated as once, few or many, or as a class when expanded; others skip it.

>TRBV7-9|many|TRBJ2-5|-
ASSSPTAQETQY
>TRBV7-8|many|TRBJ2-1|TRBD2
ASSLRASGRASEQF
>TRBV19|few|TRBJ2-3|TRBD2
ASSFSGSADTQY
>TRBV5-1|many|TRBJ1-1|-
ASSLGTGNTEAF
>TRBV29-1|many|TRBJ2-1|-
SVLERGIYNEQF
>TRBV5-6|many|TRBJ1-2|TRBD1
ASSLMTGGHYGYT
>TRBV12-3/TRBV12-4|-|TRBJ2-1|TRBD1
ASSFGTGRSSYNEQF
>TRBV7-9|few|TRBJ2-1|-
ASSLGGDYNEQF
>TRBV10-3|-|TRBJ2-1|TRBD2
AISASGTYNEQF
>TRBV28|-|TRBJ1-6|-
ASSGLSSPLH
>TRBV7-9|few|TRBJ1-1|-
ASSFGAPNTEAF
>TRBV12-3/TRBV12-4|-|TRBJ1-5|-
ASSYGYAQH
>TRBV5-1|many|TRBJ2-2|-
ASSLDWQGNTGELF
>TRBV4-1|-|TRBJ1-1|TRBD1
ASSYPEDRVGTEAF
>TRBV7-9|many|TRBJ2-1|TRBD2
ASSLLVSGVYNEQF
>TRBV6-5|-|TRBJ1-1|-
ASSPHRAVAEAF
>TRBV9|-|TRBJ1-1|-
ASSVEAMNTEAF
>TRBV3-2|few|TRBJ1-1|-
ASSQAEGAHTEAF
>TRBV5-1|-|TRBJ1-1|-
ASSWDMNTEAF
>TRBV10-2|few|TRBJ2-1|TRBD1
ASSESWTGVYNEQF
>TRBV6-6|-|TRBJ1-6|-
ASSLIDSPLH
>TRBV10-3|many|TRBJ1-1|-
AIGDRNEAF
>TRBV29-1|-|TRBJ1-1|-
SVDKGLNTEAF
>TRBV20-1|few|TRBJ2-7|-
SASGGPLYEQY
>TRBV5-1|-|TRBJ1-3|-
ASSLEGGSGNTIY
>TRBV6-5|-|TRBJ2-7|-
ASKGWDEQY
>TRBV6-6|many|TRBJ1-3|TRBD1
ASSWGGQAGNTIY
>TRBV20-1|many|TRBJ1-1|-
SAPGAGSGTEVF
>TRBV7-2|-|TRBJ1-2|TRBD1
ASLTLPGTANYGYT
>TRBV5-1|many|TRBJ2-3|-
ASSPPNNRGTDTQY
>TRBV18|-|TRBJ2-1|-
ASSPGAGGEQF
>TRBV14|many|TRBJ1-2|-
ASSQGPTYGYT
>TRBV6-1|many|TRBJ1-1|-
ASSGIQGSEAF
>TRBV24-1|many|TRBJ2-1|TRBD1
ATSGTRQGANNEQF
>TRBV18|few|TRBJ1-5|TRBD1
ASSPETGSQPQH
>TRBV7-8|-|TRBJ2-1|TRBD1
ASSLPDRGSYNEQF
>TRBV5-6|-|TRBJ2-7|TRBD1
ASSEGTGLPSYEQY
>TRBV9|few|TRBJ2-2|-
ASSVDGANTGELF
>TRBV19|-|TRBJ2-1|TRBD2
ASSIRARGSGSYNEQF
>TRBV20-1|many|TRBJ1-2|-
SATGEGYGYT
>TRBV29-1|few|TRBJ2-1|TRBD2
SVAAGGYNEQF
>TRBV7-9|many|TRBJ1-4|TRBD1
ASSLGTGGEKLF
>TRBV5-4|few|TRBJ1-2|TRBD1
ASSLVKGQGFNYGYT
>TRBV6-5|few|TRBJ2-3|-
ASSYSFVNTDTQY
>TRBV7-9|many|TRBJ2-1|TRBD2
ASSLGGPSGGSYNEQF
>TRBV11-3|few|TRBJ2-2|-
ASSFTGTGELF
>TRBV9|few|TRBJ2-1|TRBD2
ASSVAGGGGYEQF
>TRBV20-1|many|TRBJ2-3|TRBD2
SASGGARRTDTQY
>TRBV11-1|many|TRBJ2-7|-
ASSLGSSYEQY
>TRBV18|many|TRBJ2-2|TRBD2
ASSPRLAGDSNTGELF
>TRBV28|-|TRBJ1-2|-
ASTNLVYGYT
>TRBV19|-|TRBJ1-6|TRBD1
ASKEGTGRNSPLH
>TRBV5-1|-|TRBJ2-1|-
ASSLRLSYNEQF
>TRBV11-3|many|TRBJ2-7|-
ASSFGQTYEQY
>TRBV3-1|many|TRBJ2-5|TRBD1
ASSSWTGGTETQY
>TRBV29-1|many|TRBJ1-2|TRBD1
SVGDRAGGYT
>TRBV12-3/TRBV12-4|few|TRBJ2-5|TRBD1
ASRGQVQETQY
>TRBV15|few|TRBJ2-3|-
ATSRGADAASTDTQY
>TRBV15|-|TRBJ2-7|-
ATSRDIRTSSYEQY